This T cell receptor (beta chain) was found in a study of T cell responses to AZD1222 COVID-19 vaccine (dated by TCRdb to the early 2020s). Concerning the study at large: Because spike-specific TCR depth and breadth did not differ between the two schedules, AZD1222 recipients who got a second dose at roughly 4 weeks were pooled with those who got a second dose at roughly 12 weeks. TCR sequencing was performed for 230 to 250 trial participants, of whom about 200 were given two doses of AZD1222 and approximately 25 were given two doses of MenACWY control vaccine. Trial participants were enrolled by age into 18-55, 56-69 and 70-plus year subgroups, with approximately 150, 30 and 60 TCR-sequenced participants respectively. Study-wide conclusions, independent of this receptor: Epitopes outside the regions mutated in the B.1.351 and B.1.1.7 variants were reportedly recognized by nearly half of the unique spike-specific TCRs. In the small 56-69-year group, the increase in depth fell short of significance, most likely because of low power. After two AZD1222 doses, both the breadth and the depth of spike-specific TCRs were significantly higher than at day 0 and than in MenACWY recipients. Vaccine-associated CD4 TCRs spanned the whole spike protein, with dominant responses in regions 160-218 and 743-854. Most participants were white British and females outnumbered males, and the authors suggested that clonal diversity may have been underestimated. Because no samples from the day 14 peak response were available, repertoires could be characterized only after the peak T cell response. Conclusions about previously exposed vaccinees are limited, since just a handful of AZD1222 recipients were seropositive for SARS-CoV-2 at baseline.

CDR3 length: 15 amino acids, cysteine to phenylalanine. The kept DNA is CDR3 alone, 45 bases in frame from the first base. V is cut by 5 bases and J by 3 bases, and the space between the germline ends is 14 bases. Sequences SGHNT (CDR1) and YYREEE (CDR2) are obtained from the germline V gene (reference sequence). Interpreted using the paper, the time point label stands for: baseline before first vaccination. Vaccinee samples came from UK trials COV001 and COV002, including a single-blind randomized controlled phase 2/3 trial of AZD1222 (ChAdOx1 nCoV-19) in healthy adults. For TCRbeta chain sequencing, PBMC samples were collected from trial participants at day 0 and at day 28 after the second dose. The CDR3 regions of human TCRbeta chains were subjected to immunosequencing. In the original analysis: TCRs in the repertoires were matched against a reference library of SARS-CoV-2-specific TCRs that had been generated with the MIRA antigen-specificity platform. Breadth meant the fraction of unique TCRs that were SARS-CoV-2-associated, whereas depth meant the fraction of total T cells that were SARS-CoV-2-associated. Each spike-specific TCR was assigned to its reactive spike region and to a CD4 or CD8 class using the MIRA data. Log10-transformed breadth and depth values were compared by one-way ANOVA with Sidak's multiple comparisons tests. TCRdb carries this immuneACCESS record with in-frame sequences only. Its versions omit some clonotypes, under half of them owing to an unresolved V gene in the studies checked, with the rest unexplained. V and J calls and clone size are those listed in that table; D and trimming were worked out from the DNA. The sample profile shows around 99,000 clones; just over 90% of them were found once. 9.5% to 15% of the sample goes to the ten largest clones.

Worth noting for this clone: This receptor's antigen is unknown. It has no much larger one-base neighbor in the sample; base qualities were not kept.

This specimen consisted of peripheral blood, obtained on day 0 of AZD1222 vaccination. The chain links TRBV5-4 with TRBJ2-2; the D gene is perhaps TRBD2, from 5 matching bases. This receptor was taken from an adult in good health. The DNA sequence is given as TGTGCCAGCAGTTCTGGACTCATGGACACCGGGGAGCTGTTTTTT. Its protein reads: CASSSGLMDTGELFF.